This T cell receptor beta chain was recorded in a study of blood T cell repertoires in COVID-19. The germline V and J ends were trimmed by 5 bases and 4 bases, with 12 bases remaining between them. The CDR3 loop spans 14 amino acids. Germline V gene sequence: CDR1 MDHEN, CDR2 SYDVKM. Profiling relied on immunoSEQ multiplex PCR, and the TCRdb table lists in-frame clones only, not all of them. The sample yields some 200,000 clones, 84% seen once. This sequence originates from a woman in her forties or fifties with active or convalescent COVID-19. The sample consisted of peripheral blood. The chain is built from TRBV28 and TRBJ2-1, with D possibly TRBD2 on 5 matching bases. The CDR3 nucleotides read TGTGCCAGCAGTGAGGGCCCTGGGTACAATGAGCAGTTCTTC. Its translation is CASSEGPGYNEQFF.